The rows below give T cell receptor beta chains drawn from one sample of a study of blood T cell repertoires in COVID-19. TCRdb's table, derived via immunoSEQ multiplex PCR, lists solely in-frame clones and lacks some. The data hold 300,000 to 400,000 clones, with approximately 91% observed a single time. The sequenced sample consisted of PBMCs or T cells enriched from blood (not recorded which). The receptors were gathered from a man in his sixties who had recovered from COVID-19. The CDR3 runs from the conserved cysteine through the conserved F or W.

J gene	V gene	CDR3 protein
TRBJ2-7	TRBV7-9	CASSLGWGGGYEQYF
TRBJ1-1	TRBV9	CASSSQGEAFF
TRBJ1-2	TRBV6-5	CASSNPDIYGYTF
TRBJ2-5	TRBV5-1	CASSLVAGEETQYF
TRBJ1-1	TRBV18	CASSPYGTSNTEAFF
TRBJ1-5	TRBV7-6	CASSSGTGVNQPQHF
TRBJ1-2	TRBV19	CASTKGATLDYGYTF
TRBJ1-1	TRBV6-5	CAVHPGDTEAFF
TRBJ2-3	TRBV24-1	CATSFGQGGTDTQYF
TRBJ2-3	TRBV18	CASSPDRRGTDTQYF
TRBJ1-3	TRBV6-4	CASSEQTGNTIYF
TRBJ2-3	TRBV28	CASSGAGPRTDTQYF
TRBJ2-1	TRBV24-1	CATSSPTSGFSYNEQFF
TRBJ2-7	TRBV30	CAWNWAGGPLNEQYF
TRBJ2-1	TRBV5-1	CASGEDLRSNEQFF
TRBJ1-1	TRBV5-4	CASSLDLGRLSNTEAFF
TRBJ2-1	TRBV9	CASSRGLAGYNEQFF
TRBJ2-3	TRBV5-1	CASSPAGVADTQYF
TRBJ1-3	TRBV9	CASSARDRIGNTIYF
TRBJ2-3	TRBV5-1	CASLIEGSDTQYF
TRBJ2-7	TRBV18	CASSPQAGQGDF
TRBJ2-7	TRBV7-3	CASSLAPALEEQYF
TRBJ2-1	TRBV5-1	CASSLGPIAASYNEQFF
TRBJ1-4	TRBV2	CASSEQTSTNEKLFF
TRBJ2-1	TRBV7-2	CASSMALAGGRNEQFF
TRBJ2-2	TRBV27	CASSFLAGGNTGELFF
TRBJ2-5	TRBV9	CASSVTGLAGGSGETQYF
TRBJ2-2	TRBV11-3	CASSFRGSSGELFF
TRBJ2-2	TRBV18	CASSRTSENTGELFF
TRBJ2-7	TRBV5-1	CASSLEQGNSYEQYF
TRBJ1-4	TRBV28	CASSSRQVNEKLFF
TRBJ1-2	TRBV6-5	CASSYGVRPNHYGYTF
TRBJ1-2	TRBV29-1	CSVGGGGGYGYTF
TRBJ2-1	TRBV19	CASKEYNEQFF
TRBJ2-1	TRBV2	CASSEPAEQFF
TRBJ2-2	TRBV9	CASSAQGLAYTGELFF
TRBJ2-7	TRBV6-5	CASSSPGRSGYEQYF
TRBJ1-4	TRBV5-1	CASSPFAFRGTNEKLFF
TRBJ2-7	TRBV19	CASHKGDRPGEQYF
TRBJ2-5	TRBV7-9	CASSHGQGEETQYF
TRBJ1-5	TRBV18	CASSPVMNQPQHF
TRBJ2-1	TRBV5-1	CASSLARTAFRSSYNEQFF
TRBJ2-3	TRBV19	CASSIGGGGQGISSTDTQYF
TRBJ1-6	TRBV3-1/TRBV3-2	CASSLGTGGHSPLHF
TRBJ1-2	TRBV4-3	CASSYDGQGFSGYGYTF
TRBJ1-1	TRBV6-5	CASRSGLLNTEAFF
TRBJ2-2	TRBV28	CASLSTSANTGELFF
TRBJ1-5	TRBV28	CASSFGRSYQPQHF
TRBJ2-1	TRBV6-2/TRBV6-3	CASSSAGGDYNEQFF
TRBJ2-7	TRBV19	CASSMVTGGTYEQYF
TRBJ2-7	TRBV28	CATRLGQGAREQYF
TRBJ2-3	TRBV24-1	CATSDYTSGRADTQYF
TRBJ2-1	TRBV6-2/TRBV6-3	CASSYISDFNEQFF
TRBJ1-1	TRBV5-1	CASRLVGEAFF
TRBJ1-1	TRBV9	CASSHLSQGATEAFF